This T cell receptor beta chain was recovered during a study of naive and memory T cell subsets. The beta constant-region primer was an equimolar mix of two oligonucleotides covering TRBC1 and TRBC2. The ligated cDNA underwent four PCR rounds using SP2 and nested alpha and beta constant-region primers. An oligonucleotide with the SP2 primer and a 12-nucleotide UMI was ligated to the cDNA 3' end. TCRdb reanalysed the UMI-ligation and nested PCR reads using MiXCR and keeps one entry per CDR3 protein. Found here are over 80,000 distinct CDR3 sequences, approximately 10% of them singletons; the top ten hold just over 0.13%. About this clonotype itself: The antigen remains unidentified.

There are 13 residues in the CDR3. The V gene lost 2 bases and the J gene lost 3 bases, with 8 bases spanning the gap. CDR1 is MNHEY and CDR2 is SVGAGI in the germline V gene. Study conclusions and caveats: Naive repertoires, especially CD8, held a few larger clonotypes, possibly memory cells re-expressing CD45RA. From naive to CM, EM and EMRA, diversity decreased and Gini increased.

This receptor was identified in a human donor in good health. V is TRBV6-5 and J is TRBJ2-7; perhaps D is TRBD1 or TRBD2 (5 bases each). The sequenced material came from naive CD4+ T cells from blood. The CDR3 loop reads CASSYGGFYEQYF. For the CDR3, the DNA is TGTGCCAGCAGTTACGGGGGTTTCTACGAGCAGTACTTC.